This paragraph covers one T cell receptor beta chain sequence. The target antigen is unknown. This entry comes from a study of long-term antiretroviral therapy in people with HIV. Study-level points and caveats: Repertoires with HIV possessed tighter CDR3 length spans than those of controls.

The assay, immunoSEQ v3.0, was run at survey level. TCRdb's copy holds only in-frame clones and misses some; the assay was immunoSEQ multiplex PCR. The sample includes roughly 42,000 clones, about nine tenths of them seen just once. This CDR3 comprises 17 residues. Germline V gene lookup returns CDR1 SGHNT and CDR2 YYREEE (reference sequence). V shed 4 bases and J 8 bases; nucleotides not matched to a gene: 10. This receptor was taken from a woman between 45 and 60 years old with HIV. Sequencing was performed on unsorted PBMCs, taken 1.2 years after starting antiretroviral therapy. V is TRBV5-4 and J is TRBJ2-1; 15 bases are shared with TRBD2. The CDR3 protein is CASSARLGLAGGDEQFF. In nucleotides, the CDR3 is TGTGCCAGCAGCGCTCGGCTGGGACTAGCGGGGGGTGATGAGCAGTTCTTC.